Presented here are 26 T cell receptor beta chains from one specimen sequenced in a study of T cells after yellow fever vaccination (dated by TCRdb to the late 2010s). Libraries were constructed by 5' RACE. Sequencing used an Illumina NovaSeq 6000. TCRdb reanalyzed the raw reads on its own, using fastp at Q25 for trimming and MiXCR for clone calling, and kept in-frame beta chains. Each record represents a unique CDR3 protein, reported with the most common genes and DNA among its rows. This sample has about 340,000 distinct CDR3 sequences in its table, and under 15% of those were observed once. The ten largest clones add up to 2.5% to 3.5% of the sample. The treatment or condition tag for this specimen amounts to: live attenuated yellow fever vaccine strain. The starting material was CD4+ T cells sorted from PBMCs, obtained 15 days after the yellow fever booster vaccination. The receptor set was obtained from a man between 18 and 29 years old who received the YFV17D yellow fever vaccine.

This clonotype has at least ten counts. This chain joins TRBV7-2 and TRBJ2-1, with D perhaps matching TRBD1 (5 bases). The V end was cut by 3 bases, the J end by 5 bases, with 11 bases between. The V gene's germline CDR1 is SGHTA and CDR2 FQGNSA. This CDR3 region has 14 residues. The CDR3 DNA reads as TGTGCCAGCAGCTTTCAGGGTGGGGACAATGAGCAGTTCTTC. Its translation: CASSFQGGDNEQFF.

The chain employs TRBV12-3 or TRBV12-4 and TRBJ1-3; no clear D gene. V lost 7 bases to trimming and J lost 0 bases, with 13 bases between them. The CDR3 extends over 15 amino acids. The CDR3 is CASKLLATSGNTIYF. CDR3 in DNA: TGTGCCAGCAAGCTCTTGGCGACCTCTGGAAACACCATATATTTT.

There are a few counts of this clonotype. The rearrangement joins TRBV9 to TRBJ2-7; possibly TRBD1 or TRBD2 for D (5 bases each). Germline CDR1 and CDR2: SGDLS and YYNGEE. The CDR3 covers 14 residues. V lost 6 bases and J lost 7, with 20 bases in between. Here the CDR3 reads CASTYPRGRVEQYF. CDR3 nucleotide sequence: TGTGCCAGCACCTACCCTCGGGGCCGGGTGGAGCAGTACTTC.

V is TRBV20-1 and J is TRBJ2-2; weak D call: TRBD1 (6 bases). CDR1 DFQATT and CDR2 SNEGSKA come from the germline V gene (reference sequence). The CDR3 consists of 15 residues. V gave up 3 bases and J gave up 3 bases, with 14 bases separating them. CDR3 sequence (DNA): TGCAGTGCTAGGGGGGCAGGGGATTACACCGGGGAGCTGTTTTTT. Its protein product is CSARGAGDYTGELFF.

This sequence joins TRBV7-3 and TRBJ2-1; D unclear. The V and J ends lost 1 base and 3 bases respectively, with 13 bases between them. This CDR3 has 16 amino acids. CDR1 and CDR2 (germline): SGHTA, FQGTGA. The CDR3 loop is CASSLNFGVSYNEQFF. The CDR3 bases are TGTGCCAGCAGCTTAAACTTTGGGGTTAGCTACAATGAGCAGTTCTTC.

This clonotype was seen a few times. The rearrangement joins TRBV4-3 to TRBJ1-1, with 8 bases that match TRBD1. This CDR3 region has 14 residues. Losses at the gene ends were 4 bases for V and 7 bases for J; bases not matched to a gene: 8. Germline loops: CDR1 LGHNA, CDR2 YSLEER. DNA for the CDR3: TGCGCCAGCAGCCCGACAGGGGCGAAGTTTGAAGCTTTCTTT. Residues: CASSPTGAKFEAFF.

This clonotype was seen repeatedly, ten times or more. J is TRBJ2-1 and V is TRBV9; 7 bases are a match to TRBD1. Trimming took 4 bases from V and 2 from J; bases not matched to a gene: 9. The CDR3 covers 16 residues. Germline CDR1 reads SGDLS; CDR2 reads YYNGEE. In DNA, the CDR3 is TGTGCCAGCAGCCCTCAACAGGGGTCAACCTACAATGAGCAGTTCTTC. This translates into CASSPQQGSTYNEQFF.

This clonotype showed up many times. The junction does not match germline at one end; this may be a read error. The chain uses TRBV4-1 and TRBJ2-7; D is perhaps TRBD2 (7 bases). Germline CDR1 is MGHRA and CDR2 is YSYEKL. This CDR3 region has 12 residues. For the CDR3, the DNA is TGCGCCAGCAGCCAAGATCCGGGGGGCATGTCCTTC. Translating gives CASSQDPGGMSF.

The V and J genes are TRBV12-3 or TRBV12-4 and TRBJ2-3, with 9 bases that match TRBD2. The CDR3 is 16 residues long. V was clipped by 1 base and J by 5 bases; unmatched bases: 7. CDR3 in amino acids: CASSLGGSGGGDTQYF. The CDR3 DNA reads TGTGCCAGCAGTTTAGGCGGTAGCGGGGGTGGAGATACGCAGTATTTT.

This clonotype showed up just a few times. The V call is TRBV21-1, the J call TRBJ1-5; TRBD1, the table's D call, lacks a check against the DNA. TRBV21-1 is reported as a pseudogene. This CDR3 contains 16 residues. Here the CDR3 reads CASSKPRGGSNQPQHF. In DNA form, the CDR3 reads TGTGCCAGCAGCAAGCCCAGGGGCGGAAGCAATCAGCCCCAGCATTTT.

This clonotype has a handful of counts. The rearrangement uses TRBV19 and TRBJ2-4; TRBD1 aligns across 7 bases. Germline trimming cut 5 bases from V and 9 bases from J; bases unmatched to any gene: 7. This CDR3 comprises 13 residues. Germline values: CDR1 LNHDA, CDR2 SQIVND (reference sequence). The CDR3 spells CASSASQGTIQYF. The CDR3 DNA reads TGTGCCAGTAGTGCCTCACAGGGGACCATTCAGTACTTC. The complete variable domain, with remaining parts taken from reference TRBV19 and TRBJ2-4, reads DGGITQSPKYLFRKEGQNVTLSCEQNLNHDAMYWYRQDPGQGLRLIYYSQIVNDFQKGDIAEGYSVSREKKESFPLTVTSAQKNPTAFYLCASSASQGTIQYFGAGTRLSVL.

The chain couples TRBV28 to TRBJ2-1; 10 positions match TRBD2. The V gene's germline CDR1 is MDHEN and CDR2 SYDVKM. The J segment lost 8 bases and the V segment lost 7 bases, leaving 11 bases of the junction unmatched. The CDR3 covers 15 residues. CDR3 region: CASTLVSGGAHEQFF. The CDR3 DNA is TGTGCCAGCACCCTCGTGAGCGGGGGGGCACATGAGCAGTTCTTC.

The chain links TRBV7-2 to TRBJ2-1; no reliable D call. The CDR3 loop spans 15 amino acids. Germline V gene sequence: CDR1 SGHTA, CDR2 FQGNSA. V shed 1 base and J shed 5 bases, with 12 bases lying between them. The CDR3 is CASSLVHLGNNEQFF. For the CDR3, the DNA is TGTGCCAGCAGCTTAGTACACTTGGGGAACAATGAGCAGTTCTTC.

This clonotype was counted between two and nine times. The CDR3 here is CASSSGDTLQAFF. CDR3 DNA: TGTGCCAGTAGTAGTGGGGACACCTTGCAAGCTTTCTTT. The chain uses TRBV19 and TRBJ1-1, with D possibly TRBD1 on 6 matching bases. This CDR3 comprises 13 residues. The V gene lost 4 bases and the J gene lost 9 bases, with 15 bases spanning the gap. Germline V gene data show CDR1 as LNHDA and CDR2 as SQIVND (reference sequence). The full variable domain, completed using reference TRBV19 and TRBJ1-1, is DGGITQSPKYLFRKEGQNVTLSCEQNLNHDAMYWYRQDPGQGLRLIYYSQIVNDFQKGDIAEGYSVSREKKESFPLTVTSAQKNPTAFYLCASSSGDTLQAFFGQGTRLTVV.

CDR3 nucleotide sequence: TGTGCCTGGATGAGGAGCACAGATACGCAGTATTTT. Translating it yields CAWMRSTDTQYF. The rearrangement joins TRBV30 to TRBJ2-3; D is ambiguous. The V end lost 4 bases, the J end lost 0 bases, and 5 bases lay between the germline ends. There are 12 residues in the CDR3. CDR1 is GTSNPN, CDR2 SVGIG, per germline (reference sequence). The full variable domain, in which reference TRBV30 and TRBJ2-3 provide the parts outside the CDR3, is SQTIHQWPATLVQPVGSPLSLECTVEGTSNPNLYWYRQAAGRGLQLLFYSVGIGQISSEVPQNLSASRPQDRQFILSSKKLLLSDSGFYLCAWMRSTDTQYFGPGTRLTVL.

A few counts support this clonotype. Here the CDR3 reads CASSADGSRGLGGLTQYF. CDR3 DNA: TGCGCCAGCAGCGCAGATGGATCGAGGGGACTAGGAGGCCTTACGCAGTATTTT. This sequence joins TRBV5-1 and TRBJ2-3, with 8 positions matching TRBD2. The CDR3 covers 18 residues. Germline loops: CDR1 SGHRS, CDR2 YFSETQ. V shed 4 bases and J 8 bases; nucleotides not matched to a gene: 21.

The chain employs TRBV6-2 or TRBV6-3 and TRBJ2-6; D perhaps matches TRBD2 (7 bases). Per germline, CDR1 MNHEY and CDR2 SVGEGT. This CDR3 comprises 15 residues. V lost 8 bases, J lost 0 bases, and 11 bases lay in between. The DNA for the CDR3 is TGTGCCAGCCAGGGGAGGGACTCTGGGGCCAACGTCCTGACTTTC. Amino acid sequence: CASQGRDSGANVLTF.

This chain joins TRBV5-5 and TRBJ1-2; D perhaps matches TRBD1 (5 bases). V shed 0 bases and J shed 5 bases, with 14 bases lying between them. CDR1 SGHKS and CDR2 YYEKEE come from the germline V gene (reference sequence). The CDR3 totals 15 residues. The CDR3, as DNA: TGTGCCAGCAGCTTGGACGGGACCCGGAATTATGGCTACACCTTC. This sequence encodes CASSLDGTRNYGYTF.

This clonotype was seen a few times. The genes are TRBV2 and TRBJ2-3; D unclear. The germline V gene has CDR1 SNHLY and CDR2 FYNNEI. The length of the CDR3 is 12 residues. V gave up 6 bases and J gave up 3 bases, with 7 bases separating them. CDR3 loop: CASRGETDTQYF. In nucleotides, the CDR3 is TGTGCCAGCAGAGGAGAAACAGATACGCAGTATTTT.

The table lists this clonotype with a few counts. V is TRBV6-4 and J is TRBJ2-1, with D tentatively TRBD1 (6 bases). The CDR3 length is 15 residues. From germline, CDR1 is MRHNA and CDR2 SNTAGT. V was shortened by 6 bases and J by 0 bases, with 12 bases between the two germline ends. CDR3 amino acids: CASSRQVSSYNEQFF. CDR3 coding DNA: TGTGCCAGCAGCAGACAGGTCAGCTCCTACAATGAGCAGTTCTTC.

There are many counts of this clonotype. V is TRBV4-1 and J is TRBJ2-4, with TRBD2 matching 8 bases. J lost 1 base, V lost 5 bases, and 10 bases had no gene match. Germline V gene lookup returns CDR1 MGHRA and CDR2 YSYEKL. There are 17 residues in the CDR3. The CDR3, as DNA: TGCGCCAGCAGCTCACAAAGCGGGGGCCTCGCCAAAAACATTCAGTACTTC. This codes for CASSSQSGGLAKNIQYF.

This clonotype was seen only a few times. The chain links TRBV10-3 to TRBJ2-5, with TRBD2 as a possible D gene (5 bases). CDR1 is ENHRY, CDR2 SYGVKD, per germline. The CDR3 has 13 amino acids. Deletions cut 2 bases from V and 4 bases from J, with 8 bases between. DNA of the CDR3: TGTGCCATCAGTGAGGTAGCGTCAGAGACCCAGTACTTC. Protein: CAISEVASETQYF.

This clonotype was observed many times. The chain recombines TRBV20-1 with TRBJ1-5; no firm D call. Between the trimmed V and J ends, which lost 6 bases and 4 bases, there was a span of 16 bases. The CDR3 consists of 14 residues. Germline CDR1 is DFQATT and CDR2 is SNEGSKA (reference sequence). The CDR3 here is CSAKGSLFNQPQHF. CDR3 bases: TGCAGTGCAAAAGGTTCCCTTTTTAATCAGCCCCAGCATTTT.

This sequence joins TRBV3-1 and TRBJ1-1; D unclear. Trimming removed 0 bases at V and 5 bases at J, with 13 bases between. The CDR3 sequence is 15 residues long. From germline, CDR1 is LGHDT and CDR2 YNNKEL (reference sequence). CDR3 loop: CASSQEGDARTEAFF. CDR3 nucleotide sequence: TGTGCCAGCAGCCAAGAGGGAGATGCGCGGACTGAAGCTTTCTTT.

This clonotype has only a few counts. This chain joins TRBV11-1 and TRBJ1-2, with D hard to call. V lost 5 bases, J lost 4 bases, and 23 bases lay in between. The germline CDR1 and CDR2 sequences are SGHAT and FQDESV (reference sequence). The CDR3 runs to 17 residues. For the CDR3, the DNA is TGTGCCAGCAGCCCCGGGCCCCCCTCTATGGGATCCTATGGCTACACCTTC. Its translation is CASSPGPPSMGSYGYTF.

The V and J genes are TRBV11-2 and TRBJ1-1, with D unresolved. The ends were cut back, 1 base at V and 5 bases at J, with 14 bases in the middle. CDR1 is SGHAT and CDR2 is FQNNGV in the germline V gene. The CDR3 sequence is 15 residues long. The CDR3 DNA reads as TGTGCCAGCAGCTTAGGGCAGCTTAGAGGTACTGAAGCTTTCTTT. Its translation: CASSLGQLRGTEAFF.